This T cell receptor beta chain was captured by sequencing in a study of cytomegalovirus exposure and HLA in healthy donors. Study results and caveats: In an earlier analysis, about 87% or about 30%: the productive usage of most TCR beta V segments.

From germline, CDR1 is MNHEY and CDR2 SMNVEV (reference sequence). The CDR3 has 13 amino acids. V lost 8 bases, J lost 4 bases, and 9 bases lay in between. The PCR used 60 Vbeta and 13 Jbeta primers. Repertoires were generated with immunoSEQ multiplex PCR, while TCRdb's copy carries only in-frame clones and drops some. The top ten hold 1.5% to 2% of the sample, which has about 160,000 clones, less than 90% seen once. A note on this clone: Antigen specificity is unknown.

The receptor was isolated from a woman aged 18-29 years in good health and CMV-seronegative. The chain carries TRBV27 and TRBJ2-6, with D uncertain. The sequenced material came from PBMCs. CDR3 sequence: CASASAGANVLTF. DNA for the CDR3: TGTGCCAGCGCAAGCGCCGGGGCCAACGTCCTGACTTTC.